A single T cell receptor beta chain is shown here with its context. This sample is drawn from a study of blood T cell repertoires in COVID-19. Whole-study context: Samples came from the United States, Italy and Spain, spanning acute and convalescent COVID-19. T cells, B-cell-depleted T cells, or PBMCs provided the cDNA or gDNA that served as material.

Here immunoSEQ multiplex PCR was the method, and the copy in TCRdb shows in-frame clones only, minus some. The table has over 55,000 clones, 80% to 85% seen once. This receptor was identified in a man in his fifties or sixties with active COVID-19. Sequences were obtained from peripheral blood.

CDR3 nucleotides: TGTGCCAGCATAGGGACAGGGGTTGAGCAGTTCTTC. Protein product: CASIGTGVEQFF. The chain has TRBV2 and TRBJ2-1, with 10 bases that match TRBD1. The CDR3 extends over 12 amino acids. The germline V gene encodes CDR1 SNHLY and CDR2 FYNNEI. J lost 9 bases, V lost 7 bases, and 3 bases had no gene match. The full variable domain, rest sourced from reference TRBV2 and TRBJ2-1, is EPEVTQTPSHQVTQMGQEVILRCVPISNHLYFYWYRQILGQKVEFLVSFYNNEISEKSEIFDDQFSVERPDGSNFTLKIRSTKLEDSAMYFCASIGTGVEQFFGPGTRLTVL.